Listed here are 27 T cell receptor beta chains from one sample, sequenced in a study of tumor-infiltrating lymphocytes in primary liver carcinoma. Production of TCR beta cDNA used around 500 ng total RNA together with a constant-region primer. Each TCR beta library was derived from three nested multiplex PCR rounds that employed slightly modified ARM-PCR. The two initial PCR rounds, around 10 cycles each, used TRBV1-TRBV30 forward and C-beta reverse primers. TCRdb analysed the multiplex PCR reads with MiXCR anew, one entry per CDR3 protein. The sample has 50,000 to 65,000 distinct CDR3 sequences, about 71% seen once; the top ten hold approximately 37%. Investigators took RNA and DNA out together from 20-30 mg of unsorted bulk tissue. Specimen: liver tumor tissue from sampling region 4. As to subset: tumor region T4, right-lateral pole. The receptors were gathered from a middle-aged man with primary liver carcinoma and hepatitis B virus infection.

This clonotype was recorded only once. At one of its ends the junction is not consistent with the germline gene, which may arise from a read error. The chain has TRBV11-2 and TRBJ2-6; 8 bases are a match to TRBD1. Germline V gene data show CDR1 as SGHAT and CDR2 as FQNNGV. The CDR3 loop spans 21 amino acids. The CDR3 spells CDSSMGGDRGISLSWANVLAF. CDR3 nucleotides: TGTGACAGCAGCATGGGGGGAGACAGGGGCATTTCCCTCTCTTGGGCCAACGTCCTGGCTTTC.

Details on this clonotype: Since a much larger clone is just one base distant, this may be a read error. The chain joins TRBV14 to TRBJ2-3; D uncertain. CDR3 size: 13 residues. From germline, CDR1 is SGHDN and CDR2 FVKESK. The ends were cut back, 4 bases at V and 4 bases at J, with 9 bases in the middle. Here the CDR3 reads CASSLSMSDTQYF. CDR3 DNA sequence: TGTGCCAGCAGCCTAAGCATGTCAGATACGCAGTATTTT.

About this clonotype: This is likely a read error, given that the CDR3 carries no conserved phenylalanine or tryptophan at its end. The rearrangement links TRBV28 to TRBJ2-7; 9 bases are a match to TRBD1. The germline V gene has CDR1 MDHEN and CDR2 SYDVKM. CDR3 length: 14 amino acids. Here the CDR3 reads CASIRTGESYKQYL. DNA for the CDR3: TGTGCCAGCATCCGGACAGGGGAGTCCTACAAGCAGTACTTA.

As to this clonotype: The final CDR3 position lacks the conserved phenylalanine or tryptophan, pointing to a likely read error. The V gene is TRBV6-1, the J gene TRBJ2-5, with 12 bases fitting TRBD2. Germline CDR1 reads MNHNS; CDR2 reads SASEGT. With V trimmed by 6 bases and J by 4 bases, 6 bases remained unmatched. The CDR3 extends over 15 amino acids. DNA of the CDR3: TGTGCCAGCAGCGCACTAGCGGGAGGCGTAGAGACCCAGTACTCC. Its protein product is CASSALAGGVETQYS.

This chain connects TRBV11-2 to TRBJ2-3; 12 nucleotides line up with TRBD2. Trimming at V came to 5 bases and at J to 4 bases, leaving 16 bases not matched to a gene. The CDR3 is made up of 19 amino acids. CDR1 and CDR2 (germline): SGHAT, FQNNGV. CDR3 residues: CASSRSPRLAGEMADTQYF. CDR3 DNA: TGTGCCAGCAGCCGATCGCCGAGACTAGCGGGAGAGATGGCAGATACGCAGTATTTT. The full variable domain, its missing parts supplied by reference TRBV11-2 and TRBJ2-3, is EAGVAQSPRYKIIEKRQSVAFWCNPISGHATLYWYQQILGQGPKLLIQFQNNGVVDDSQLPKDRFSAERLKGVDSTLKIQPAKLEDSAVYLCASSRSPRLAGEMADTQYFGPGTRLTVL.

The V and J genes are TRBV6-1 and TRBJ2-3; D gene uncertain. Germline values: CDR1 MNHNS, CDR2 SASEGT. The V gene lost 1 base and the J gene lost 14 bases, with 13 bases spanning the gap. This CDR3 is built from 12 residues. The CDR3 protein is CASSEEWETWYF. The CDR3 DNA reads TGTGCCAGCAGTGAAGAGTGGGAAACATGGTATTTT.

The chain couples TRBV28 to TRBJ1-1; TRBD1 is a possible D gene (5 bases). The CDR3 contains 15 residues. The V gene's germline CDR1 is MDHEN and CDR2 SYDVKM. V was shortened by 2 bases and J by 1 base, with 11 bases between the two germline ends. This CDR3 reads CASSLATTGNTEAFF. CDR3 nucleotides: TGTGCCAGCAGTTTAGCAACAACAGGGAACACTGAAGCTTTCTTT.

This chain connects TRBV29-1 to TRBJ2-5; D uncertain. Germline V CDR1 and CDR2: SQVTM, ANQGSEA. V lost 0 bases and J 5 bases, leaving 16 bases between the germline ends. The CDR3 extends over 15 amino acids. The CDR3 loop is CSVEDRGVLGETQYF. The CDR3 bases are TGCAGCGTTGAAGACAGAGGCGTACTGGGGGAGACCCAGTACTTC.

Details on this clonotype: The junction shows a germline mismatch at one end, possibly a read error. This chain's CDR3 is CASSLTSEYYEQYF. CDR3 in DNA: TGTGCTAGCAGCCTGACTAGCGAGTACTACGAGCAGTACTTC. This chain joins TRBV7-9 and TRBJ2-7; TRBD2 aligns across 8 bases. This CDR3 is 14 amino acids long. Germline values: CDR1 SEHNR, CDR2 FQNEAQ (reference sequence). Variable domain in full (rest from reference TRBV7-9 and TRBJ2-7): DTGVSQNPRHKITKRGQNVTFRCDPISEHNRLYWYRQTLGQGPEFLTYFQNEAQLEKSRLLSDRFSAERPKGSFSTLEIQRTEQGDSAMYLCASSLTSEYYEQYFGPGTRLTVT.

This clonotype was recorded a few times. This sequence joins TRBV10-3 and TRBJ2-7; 11 bases fit TRBD1. V gave up 6 bases and J gave up 5 bases; unmatched junction bases: 3. The CDR3 contains 13 residues. Per germline, CDR1 ENHRY and CDR2 SYGVKD. DNA of the CDR3: TGTGCCATCAGGGGACAGGGGGGCCACGAGCAGTACTTC. This sequence encodes CAIRGQGGHEQYF.

The chain recombines TRBV10-1 with TRBJ2-2; 11 nucleotides line up with TRBD2. The germline gives CDR1 WNHNN, CDR2 SYGVQD (reference sequence). The CDR3 has 17 amino acids. J was trimmed by 9 bases and V by 3 bases; bases with no gene match: 12. The CDR3 loop is CASSDGLAGGGSWELFF. Here the CDR3 DNA reads TGCGCCAGCAGTGATGGGCTAGCGGGAGGAGGTAGCTGGGAGCTGTTTTTT.

Comments on this clonotype: One junction end does not reproduce the germline sequence, and a read error may be involved. The chain carries TRBV6-5 and TRBJ2-7, with TRBD2 identical over 8 bases. Per germline, CDR1 MNHEY and CDR2 SVGAGI. The CDR3 is made up of 17 amino acids. CDR3 DNA: TGTGTCAGCAGGACATTGACTAGCGTGAGACCAACCTACGACCAGTACTTC. Protein product: CVSRTLTSVRPTYDQYF.

V is TRBV13 and J is TRBJ2-7, with a possible D match to TRBD2 (6 bases). CDR1 and CDR2 (germline): PRHDT, FYEKMQ (reference sequence). CDR3 length equals 17 residues. V was pared by 1 base and J by 0 bases, with 16 bases between. This chain's CDR3 is CASSLDRGPAGSYEQYF. CDR3 DNA sequence: TGTGCCAGCAGCTTAGACCGGGGACCAGCGGGCTCCTACGAGCAGTACTTC.

Regarding this clonotype: A junction boundary mismatches the germline segment, possibly from a read error. The rearrangement joins TRBV6-1 to TRBJ2-6; D gene unclear. The CDR3 runs to 15 residues. Germline CDR1 is MNHNS and CDR2 is SASEGT. The CDR3 sequence is CARSGMADVANVLTF. CDR3 nucleotides: TGTGCCAGGAGTGGGATGGCCGATGTGGCCAACGTCCTGACTTTC.

Turning to this clonotype: A much larger clone lies one base from this, so it may be a read error. The V and J genes are TRBV6-1 and TRBJ1-2; D gene ambiguous. The CDR3 totals 13 residues. Germline loops: CDR1 MNHNS, CDR2 SASEGT. Trimming pared 8 bases from V and 3 bases from J, leaving 13 bases between. CDR3 in amino acids: CASFSLVDYGYTF. As DNA, the CDR3 is TGTGCCAGCTTTTCGCTCGTAGACTATGGCTACACCTTC.

In this sample, this clonotype turned up once. A much larger clone is a single base away; this may be a read error. The J gene is TRBJ2-7, the V gene TRBV11-3; D tentatively fits TRBD1 or TRBD2 (5 bases each). Per the germline V gene, CDR1 is SGHNT and CDR2 is YENEEA. The CDR3 totals 15 residues. V lost 1 base and J 3 bases, leaving 13 bases between the germline ends. CDR3 DNA sequence: TGTGCCAGCAGCTTAGGCTTCGGGGCCCGCTACGAGCAGTACTTC. Its protein product is CASSLGFGARYEQYF. The whole variable domain, remainder taken from reference TRBV11-3 and TRBJ2-7, is EAGVVQSPRYKIIEKKQPVAFWCNPISGHNTLYWYLQNLGQGPELLIRYENEEAVDDSQLPKDRFSAERLKGVDSTLKIQPAELGDSAVYLCASSLGFGARYEQYFGPGTRLTVT.

This chain connects TRBV18 to TRBJ2-1, with 14 bases that match TRBD2. J lost 3 bases, V lost 6 bases, and 13 bases had no gene match. From germline, CDR1 is KGHSH and CDR2 LQKENI. CDR3 size: 19 residues. DNA of the CDR3: TGTGCCAGCTCCCCTGCCGGGACTAGCGGGGGTAGGATCTACAATGAGCAGTTCTTC. Its protein is CASSPAGTSGGRIYNEQFF.

The chain links TRBV5-1 to TRBJ2-1; TRBD2 agrees at 9 bases. CDR3 size: 17 residues. Germline V gives CDR1 SGHRS, CDR2 YFSETQ. The junction had 13 bases not matched to a gene; V was cut back by 2 bases and J by 7 bases. CDR3 loop: CASSFFGTSWNRNEQFF. In nucleotides, the CDR3 is TGCGCCAGCAGCTTCTTTGGGACTAGCTGGAACAGGAATGAGCAGTTCTTC.

About this clonotype: The junction departs from the called germline gene at one end, perhaps through a read error. The chain uses TRBV6-5 and TRBJ1-6; D is unresolved. The CDR3 has 14 residues. CDR1 MNHEY and CDR2 SVGAGI come from the germline V gene. The CDR3 sequence is CASSYLGLNSSLHF. Here the CDR3 DNA reads TGTGCCAGCAGTTACCTGGGGTTGAATTCATCCCTCCACTTT.

Comments on this clonotype: The conserved closing phenylalanine or tryptophan is absent in this CDR3, likely reflecting a read error. CDR3 DNA sequence: TGCAGCGTTGATTCGGCAGGGAGTTATACTGTAGCTTTCTGT. It yields the protein CSVDSAGSYTVAFC. The rearrangement links TRBV29-1 to TRBJ1-1; D possibly corresponds to TRBD1 (5 bases). From germline, CDR1 is SQVTM and CDR2 ANQGSEA. The CDR3 spans 14 residues.

About this clonotype: The junction departs from the called germline gene at one end, perhaps through a read error. The V and J genes are TRBV29-1 and TRBJ2-3; either TRBD1 or TRBD2 may supply D (5 bases each). CDR3 length: 15 residues. Germline CDR1 SQVTM, CDR2 ANQGSEA. As DNA, the CDR3 is TGCTACGTTGAGGGCGAGGCCGGCATCACAGGTACGCAGTATTTT. The encoded protein is CYVEGEAGITGTQYF.

The J gene is TRBJ2-5, the V gene TRBV5-4; D perhaps matches TRBD2 (7 bases). The CDR3 extends over 16 amino acids. V was cut by 4 bases and J by 2 bases, with 18 bases left in between. In germline, CDR1 is SGHNT, CDR2 YYREEE (reference sequence). The chain's CDR3 is CASSLGGRGGQETQYF. In DNA, the CDR3 is TGTGCCAGCAGCCTGGGGGGGAGGGGGGGTCAAGAGACCCAGTACTTC.

This clonotype was observed once. No conserved phenylalanine or tryptophan is present at the end of the CDR3, so a read error is the likely explanation. V and J are TRBV29-1 and TRBJ1-4; weak D call: TRBD1 (5 bases). Germline V CDR1 and CDR2: SQVTM, ANQGSEA. Trimming stripped 4 bases from V and 8 bases from J, with 14 bases between. The CDR3 runs 13 residues. The CDR3, as DNA: TGCAGCGTTGTGATGGTAGAGGGGGAAAAACTGTTTTTA. Translating gives CSVVMVEGEKLFL.

About this clonotype: With a much larger clone just one base away, this may be a read error. V and J are TRBV18 and TRBJ2-2; maybe TRBD2 (5 bases). Germline V gives CDR1 KGHSH, CDR2 LQKENI. This CDR3 has 15 residues. CDR3 in DNA: TGTGCCAACTCACCAATGGCTACGGGGACCGGGGAGCTGTTTTTT. It encodes CANSPMATGTGELFF. The full variable domain, its missing parts supplied by reference TRBV18 and TRBJ2-2, is NAGVMQNPRHLVRRRGQEARLRCSPMKGHSHVYWYRQLPEEGLKFMVYLQKENIIDESGMPKERFSAEFPKEGPSILRIQQVVRGDSAAYFCANSPMATGTGELFFGEGSRLTVL.

The chain carries TRBV5-6 and TRBJ1-5, with D maybe TRBD1 (6 bases). This CDR3 region has 15 residues. V was trimmed by 3 bases and J by 5 bases, leaving 15 bases between them. Per the germline V gene, CDR1 is SGHDT and CDR2 is YYEEEE. CDR3 region: CASSSTCGGDQPQHF. The CDR3 DNA reads TGTGCCAGCAGCTCTACTTGTGGGGGCGATCAGCCCCAGCATTTT.

This clonotype was detected many times. This sequence joins TRBV10-1 and TRBJ2-7, with 12 bases matching TRBD1. With V trimmed by 5 bases and J by 6 bases, 2 bases remained unmatched. Germline V lookup: CDR1 WNHNN, CDR2 SYGVQD (reference sequence). This CDR3 contains 13 residues. The CDR3 protein is CASSRDRGLEQYF. The DNA of the CDR3 is TGCGCCAGCAGTAGGGACAGGGGGCTCGAGCAGTACTTC.

Of note for this clonotype: Germline and junction disagree at one end, which may indicate a read error. V is TRBV7-9 and J is TRBJ2-3, with D possibly TRBD2 on 5 matching bases. Germline CDR1 is SEHNR and CDR2 is FQNEAQ (reference sequence). The CDR3 totals 15 residues. The CDR3 loop is CASSPGGPSIDPQYF. In nucleotides, the CDR3 is TGTGCCAGCAGCCCCGGCGGGCCTAGCATAGATCCGCAGTATTTT.